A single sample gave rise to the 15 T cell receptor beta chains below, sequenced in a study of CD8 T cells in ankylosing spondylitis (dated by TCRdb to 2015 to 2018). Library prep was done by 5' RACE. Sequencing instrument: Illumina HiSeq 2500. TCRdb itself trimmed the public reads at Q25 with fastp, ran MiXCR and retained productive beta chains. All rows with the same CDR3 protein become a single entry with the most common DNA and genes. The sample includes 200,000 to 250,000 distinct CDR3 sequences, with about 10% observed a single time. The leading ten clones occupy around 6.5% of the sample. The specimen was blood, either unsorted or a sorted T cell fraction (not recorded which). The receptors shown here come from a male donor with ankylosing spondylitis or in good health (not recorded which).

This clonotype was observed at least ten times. This CDR3 is CASSPGAGGYGYTF. The CDR3 bases are TGTGCCAGCAGTCCCGGAGCCGGTGGATATGGCTACACCTTC. This chain links TRBV12-3 or TRBV12-4 with TRBJ1-2; D gene ambiguous. The V gene lost 5 bases and the J gene lost 5 bases, with 15 bases spanning the gap. This CDR3 region has 14 residues.

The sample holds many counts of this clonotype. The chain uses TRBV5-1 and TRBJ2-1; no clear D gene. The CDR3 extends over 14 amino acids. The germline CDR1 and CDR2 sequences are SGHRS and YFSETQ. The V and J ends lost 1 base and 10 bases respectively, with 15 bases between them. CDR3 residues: CASSLFLAWQEQFF. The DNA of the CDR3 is TGCGCCAGCAGCTTGTTCCTTGCTTGGCAAGAGCAGTTCTTC. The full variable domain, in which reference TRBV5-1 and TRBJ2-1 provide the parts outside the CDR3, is KAGVTQTPRYLIKTRGQQVTLSCSPISGHRSVSWYQQTPGQGLQFLFEYFSETQRNKGNFPGRFSGRQFSNSRSEMNVSTLELGDSALYLCASSLFLAWQEQFFGPGTRLTVL.

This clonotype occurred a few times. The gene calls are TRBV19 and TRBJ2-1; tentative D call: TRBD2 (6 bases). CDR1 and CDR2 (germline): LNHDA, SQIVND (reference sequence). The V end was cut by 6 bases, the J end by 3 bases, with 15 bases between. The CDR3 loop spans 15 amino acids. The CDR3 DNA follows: TGTGCCAGTAGGGGGCGGGGCCGTGGCTACAATGAGCAGTTCTTC. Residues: CASRGRGRGYNEQFF.

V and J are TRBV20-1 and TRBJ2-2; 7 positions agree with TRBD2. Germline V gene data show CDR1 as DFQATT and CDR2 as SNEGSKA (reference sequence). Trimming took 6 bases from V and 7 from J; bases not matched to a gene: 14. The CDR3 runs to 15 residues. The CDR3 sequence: CSAPGTTLFNGELFF. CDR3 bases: TGCAGTGCACCCGGGACTACCCTATTCAACGGGGAGCTGTTTTTT.

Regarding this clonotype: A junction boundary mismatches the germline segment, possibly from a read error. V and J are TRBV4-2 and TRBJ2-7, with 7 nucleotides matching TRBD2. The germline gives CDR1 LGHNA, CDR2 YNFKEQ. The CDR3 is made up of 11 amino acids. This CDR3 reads CASSPGLVLHF. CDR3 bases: TGTGCCAGCAGCCCCGGACTAGTCTTGCACTTC.

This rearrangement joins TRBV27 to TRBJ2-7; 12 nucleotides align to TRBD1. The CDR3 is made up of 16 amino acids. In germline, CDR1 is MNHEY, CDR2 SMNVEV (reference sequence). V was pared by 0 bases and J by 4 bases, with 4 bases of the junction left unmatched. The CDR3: CASSLSWGQGAYEQYF. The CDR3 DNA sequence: TGTGCCAGCAGTTTATCTTGGGGACAGGGGGCTTACGAGCAGTACTTC.

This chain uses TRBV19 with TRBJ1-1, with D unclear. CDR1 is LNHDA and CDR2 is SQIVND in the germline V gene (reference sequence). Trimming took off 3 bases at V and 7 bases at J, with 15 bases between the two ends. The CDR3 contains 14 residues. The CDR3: CASSILGSYGEAFF. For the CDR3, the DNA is TGTGCCAGTAGTATCCTAGGGTCTTATGGTGAAGCTTTCTTT.

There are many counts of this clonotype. CDR3 protein: CAISDSHGSYEQYF. The CDR3 nucleotides read TGTGCCATCAGTGACTCACATGGATCCTACGAGCAGTACTTC. This chain joins TRBV10-3 and TRBJ2-7; D is ambiguous. Trimming removed 3 bases from V and 1 base from J, with 10 bases in between. In germline, CDR1 is ENHRY, CDR2 SYGVKD. The CDR3 has 14 amino acids.

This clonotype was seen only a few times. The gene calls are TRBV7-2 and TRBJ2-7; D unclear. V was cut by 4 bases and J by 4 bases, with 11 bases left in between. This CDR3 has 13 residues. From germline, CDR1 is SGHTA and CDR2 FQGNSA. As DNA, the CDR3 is TGTGCCAGCAGCTATAGACTGACGTACGAGCAGTACTTC. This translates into CASSYRLTYEQYF.

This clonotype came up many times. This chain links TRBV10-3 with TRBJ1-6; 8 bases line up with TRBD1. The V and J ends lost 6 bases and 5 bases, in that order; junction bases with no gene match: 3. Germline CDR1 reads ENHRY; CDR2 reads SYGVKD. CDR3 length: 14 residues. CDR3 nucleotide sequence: TGTGCCATCAGGGACAGGGCCCATAATTCACCCCTCCACTTT. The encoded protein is CAIRDRAHNSPLHF.

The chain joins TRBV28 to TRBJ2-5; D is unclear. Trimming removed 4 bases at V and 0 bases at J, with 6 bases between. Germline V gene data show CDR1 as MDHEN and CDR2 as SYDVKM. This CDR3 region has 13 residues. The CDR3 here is CASSSVYQETQYF. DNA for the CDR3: TGTGCCAGCAGTTCTGTGTACCAAGAGACCCAGTACTTC. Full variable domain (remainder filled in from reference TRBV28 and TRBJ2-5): DVKVTQSSRYLVKRTGEKVFLECVQDMDHENMFWYRQDPGLGLRLIYFSYDVKMKEKGDIPEGYSVSREKKERFSLILESASTNQTSMYLCASSSVYQETQYFGPGTRLLVL.

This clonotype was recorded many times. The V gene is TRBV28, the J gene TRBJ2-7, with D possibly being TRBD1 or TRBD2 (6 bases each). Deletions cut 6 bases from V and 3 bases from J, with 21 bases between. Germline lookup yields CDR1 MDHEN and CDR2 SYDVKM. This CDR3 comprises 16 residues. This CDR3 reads CASSFGIRRGLYEQYF. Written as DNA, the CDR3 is TGTGCCAGCAGCTTTGGGATCCGACGGGGGCTCTACGAGCAGTACTTC.

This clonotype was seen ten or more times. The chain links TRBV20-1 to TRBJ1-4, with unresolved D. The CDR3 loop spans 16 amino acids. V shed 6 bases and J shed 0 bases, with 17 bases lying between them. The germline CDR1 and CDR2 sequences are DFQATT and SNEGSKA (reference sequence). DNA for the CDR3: TGCAGTGCCCGAAGACACTTGACTGCAACTAATGAAAAACTGTTTTTT. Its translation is CSARRHLTATNEKLFF.

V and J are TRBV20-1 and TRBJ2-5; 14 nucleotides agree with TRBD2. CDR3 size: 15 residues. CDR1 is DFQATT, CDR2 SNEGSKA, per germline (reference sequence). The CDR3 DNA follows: TGCAGCGCCATAAGACTAGCGGGGGGGCAGGAGACCCAGTACTTC. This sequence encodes CSAIRLAGGQETQYF.

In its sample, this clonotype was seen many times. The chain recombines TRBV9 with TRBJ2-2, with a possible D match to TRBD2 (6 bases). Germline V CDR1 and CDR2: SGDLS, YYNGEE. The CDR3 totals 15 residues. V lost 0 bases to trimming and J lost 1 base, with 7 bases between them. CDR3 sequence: CASSVGLENTGELFF. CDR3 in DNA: TGTGCCAGCAGCGTAGGACTAGAGAACACCGGGGAGCTGTTTTTT.